This T cell receptor (beta chain) was observed in a study of blood T cell repertoires in COVID-19. Study information: COVID-19 samples from acute and convalescent phases originated in the United States, Italy and Spain. T cells, B-cell-depleted T cells, or PBMCs provided the cDNA or gDNA that served as material.

As processed by the authors: Nucleated cell number was recorded as an estimate derived from reference gene primer amplification. The protocol was immunoSEQ multiplex PCR, while the TCRdb copy is restricted to in-frame clones and leaves out a portion. V and J calls plus clone size are reproduced from that table; the DNA served to infer D and trimming. The table has more than 200,000 clones, about nine tenths seen once. The V end was cut by 6 bases, the J end by 3 bases, with 18 bases between. There are 16 residues in the CDR3. The V gene's germline CDR1 is LNHDA and CDR2 SQIVND (reference sequence). The receptor was derived from a man aged 65-85 years with acute or convalescent COVID-19. Sequencing input: peripheral blood. The genes are TRBV19 and TRBJ1-5; D is ambiguous. The CDR3 spells CASRTIGVSYNQPQHF. The CDR3 DNA sequence: TGTGCCAGTAGGACGATCGGGGTATCTTACAATCAGCCCCAGCATTTT.